This section outlines one T cell receptor (beta chain) sequence together with its context. Its antigen is not known. TCR beta CDR3 amplification used RNA transcripts. RT-PCR with HTBI primers came first, then second-round multiplex PCR. MiXCR, applied by TCRdb to the multiplex PCR reads, yields one record per CDR3 protein. This sample has almost 750,000 distinct CDR3 sequences, with 35% to 50% found just once. The germline V and J ends were trimmed by 5 bases and 4 bases, with 11 bases remaining between them. Germline V gene data show CDR1 as ENHRY and CDR2 as SYGVKD. This CDR3 comprises 13 residues. The data stem from a study of Graves' ophthalmopathy and Graves' hyperthyroidism. Turning to the study itself: Peripheral blood was gathered at first diagnosis, ahead of any treatment whatsoever.

The study enrolled ophthalmopathy donors with moderate-to-severe activity, CAS ≥3, NOSPECS ≥4 and duration under 3 months. Study-wide findings and caveats: The model forecast ophthalmopathy progression, reaching over 70% sensitivity and 72.22% specificity. Thyroid clonotypes that were expanded above 0.001 frequency mostly also appeared in blood.

The sequenced material came from peripheral blood. This TCR was recovered from an adult man with Graves' ophthalmopathy. J is TRBJ1-1 and V is TRBV10-3, with D possibly being TRBD1 (6 bases). CDR3 sequence (DNA): TGTGCCATCAGTACCTCAGGGGTCACTGAAGCTTTCTTT. It codes for CAISTSGVTEAFF.